What follows is one T cell receptor beta chain and its context. This record belongs to a study of CD8 T cells in Susac syndrome. When the RNA was reverse transcribed, random hexamers were used with an input of roughly 0.45 to 1 ug. It was immunoSEQ multiplex PCR that amplified TCR beta CDR3 across 54 Vbeta and 13 Jbeta. Each CDR3 protein is one row after TCRdb ran MiXCR on the immunoSEQ multiplex PCR reads. The table records 300,000 or so distinct CDR3 sequences, about 90% of them present only once. V dropped 6 bases and J dropped 1 base, with 7 bases sitting between them. Germline V gene data show CDR1 as DFQATT and CDR2 as SNEGSKA (reference sequence). This CDR3 has 13 amino acids. TCR beta was sequenced from blood CD8+ and CD4+ T cells. Negative isolation was applied to CD8+ and CD4+ T cells, and FACS enrichment was applied to TEMRA cells.

The origin of this receptor is a human donor with multiple sclerosis. Sequencing used CD4+ T cells from PBMCs. V is TRBV20-1 and J is TRBJ1-6; the D gene is possibly TRBD1 (6 bases). The CDR3 sequence: CSAQGSYNSPLHF. The CDR3 coding sequence is TGCAGTGCCCAGGGGTCCTATAATTCACCCCTCCACTTT.